Described below is a single T cell receptor beta chain sequence and its context. This sample is part of a study of blood T cell repertoires in COVID-19. As handled by the study authors: Reference gene primer amplification in the assay estimated nucleated cell counts. Method: immunoSEQ multiplex PCR; TCRdb's copy keeps in-frame clones and lacks some. That table is the source of V, J and clone size, and D and trimming were worked out from the DNA. The table includes 260,000 or so clones, 85% detected once. Across under 25 US areas, participants ranged in age from about 18 to 90 years. Assignment of participants to cohorts was predicated upon participant-reported clinical history. The CDR3 runs 14 residues. From germline, CDR1 is MNHEY and CDR2 SVGAGI. V shed 5 bases and J shed 3 bases, with 10 bases lying between them.

The V and J genes are TRBV6-5 and TRBJ1-4; D remains unclear. Material for sequencing was PBMCs or T cells enriched from blood (not recorded which). The origin of this receptor is a woman between 50 and 59 years old who had recovered from COVID-19. CDR3 sequence (DNA): TGTGCCAGCAGTCTATTGGGCTCTAATGAAAAACTGTTTTTT. Amino acid sequence: CASSLLGSNEKLFF.